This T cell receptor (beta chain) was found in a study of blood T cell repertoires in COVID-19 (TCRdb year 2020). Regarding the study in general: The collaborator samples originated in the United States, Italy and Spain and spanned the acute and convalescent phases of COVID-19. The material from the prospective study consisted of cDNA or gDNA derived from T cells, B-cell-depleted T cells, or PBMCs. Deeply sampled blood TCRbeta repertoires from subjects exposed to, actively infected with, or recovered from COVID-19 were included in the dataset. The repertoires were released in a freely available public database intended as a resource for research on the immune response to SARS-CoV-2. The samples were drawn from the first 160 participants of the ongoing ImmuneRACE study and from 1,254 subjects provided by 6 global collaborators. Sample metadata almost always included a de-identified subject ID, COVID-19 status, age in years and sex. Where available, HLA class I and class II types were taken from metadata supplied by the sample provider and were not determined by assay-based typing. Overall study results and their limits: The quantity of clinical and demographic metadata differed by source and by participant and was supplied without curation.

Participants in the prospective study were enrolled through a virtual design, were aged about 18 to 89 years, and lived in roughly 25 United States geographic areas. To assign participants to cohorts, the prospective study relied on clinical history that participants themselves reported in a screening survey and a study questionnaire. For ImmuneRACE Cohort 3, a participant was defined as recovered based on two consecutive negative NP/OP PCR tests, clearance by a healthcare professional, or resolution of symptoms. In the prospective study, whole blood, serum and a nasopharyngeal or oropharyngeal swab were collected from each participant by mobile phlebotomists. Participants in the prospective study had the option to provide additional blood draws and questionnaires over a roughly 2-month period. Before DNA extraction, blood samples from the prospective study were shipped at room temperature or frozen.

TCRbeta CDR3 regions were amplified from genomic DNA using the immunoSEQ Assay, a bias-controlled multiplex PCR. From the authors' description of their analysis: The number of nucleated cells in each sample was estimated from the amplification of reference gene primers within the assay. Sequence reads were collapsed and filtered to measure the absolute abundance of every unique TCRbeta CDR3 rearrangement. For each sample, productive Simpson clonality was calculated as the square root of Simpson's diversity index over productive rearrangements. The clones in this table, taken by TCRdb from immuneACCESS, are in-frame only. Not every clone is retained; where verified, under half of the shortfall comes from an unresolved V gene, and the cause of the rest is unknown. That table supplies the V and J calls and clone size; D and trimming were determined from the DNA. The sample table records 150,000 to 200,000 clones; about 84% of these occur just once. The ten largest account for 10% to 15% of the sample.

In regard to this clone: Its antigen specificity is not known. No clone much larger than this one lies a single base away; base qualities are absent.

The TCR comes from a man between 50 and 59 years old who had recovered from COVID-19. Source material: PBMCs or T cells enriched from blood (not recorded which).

The CDR3 protein: CASSLGQYTIYF. The bases read TGTGCCAGCAGCTTAGGACAGTACACCATATATTTT. In this chain, TRBV7-9 is recombined with TRBJ1-3; a weak D assignment points to TRBD1 (5 bases agree). The junction carries 6 bases between V and J, which are trimmed by 1 base and 8 bases respectively. The CDR1 and CDR2 encoded by the germline V gene (reference sequence) are SEHNR and FQNEAQ. There are 12 amino acids in the CDR3, from cysteine to phenylalanine inclusive. The CDR3 DNA has 36 bases and is translated from base 1.